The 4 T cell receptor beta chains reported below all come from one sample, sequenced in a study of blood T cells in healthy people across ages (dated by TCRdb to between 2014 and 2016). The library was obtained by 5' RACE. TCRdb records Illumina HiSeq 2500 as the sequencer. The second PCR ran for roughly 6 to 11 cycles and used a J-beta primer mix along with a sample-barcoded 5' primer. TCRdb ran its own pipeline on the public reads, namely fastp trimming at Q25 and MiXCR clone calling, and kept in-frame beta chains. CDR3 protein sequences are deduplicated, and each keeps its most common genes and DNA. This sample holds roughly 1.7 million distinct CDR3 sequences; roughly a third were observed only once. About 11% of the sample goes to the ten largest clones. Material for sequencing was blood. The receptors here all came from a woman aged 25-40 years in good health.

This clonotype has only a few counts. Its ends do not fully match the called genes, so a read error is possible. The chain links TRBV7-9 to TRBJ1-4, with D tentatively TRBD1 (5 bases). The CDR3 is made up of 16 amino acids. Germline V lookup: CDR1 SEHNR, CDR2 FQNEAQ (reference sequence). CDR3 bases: TGTGTCAGCAGCTTAAGTCCGAGGGGTACTAATGAAAAACTGTTTTTT. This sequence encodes CVSSLSPRGTNEKLFF.

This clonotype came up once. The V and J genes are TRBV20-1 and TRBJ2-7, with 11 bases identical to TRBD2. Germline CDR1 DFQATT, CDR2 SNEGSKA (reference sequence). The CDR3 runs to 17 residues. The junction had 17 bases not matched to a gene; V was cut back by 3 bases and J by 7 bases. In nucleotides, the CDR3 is TGCAGTGCTAGTCAGCCCCACCGACTAGCGGGAATGGGTGAGCAGTACTTC. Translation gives CSASQPHRLAGMGEQYF.

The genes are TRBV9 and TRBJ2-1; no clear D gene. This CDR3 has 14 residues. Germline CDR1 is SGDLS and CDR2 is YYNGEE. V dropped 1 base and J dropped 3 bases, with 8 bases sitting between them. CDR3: CASSVTEVYNEQFF. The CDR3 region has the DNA TGTGCCAGCAGCGTAACCGAGGTCTACAATGAGCAGTTCTTC. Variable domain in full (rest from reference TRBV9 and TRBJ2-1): DSGVTQTPKHLITATGQRVTLRCSPRSGDLSVYWYQQSLDQGLQFLIQYYNGEERAKGNILERFSAQQFPDLHSELNLSSLELGDSALYFCASSVTEVYNEQFFGPGTRLTVL.

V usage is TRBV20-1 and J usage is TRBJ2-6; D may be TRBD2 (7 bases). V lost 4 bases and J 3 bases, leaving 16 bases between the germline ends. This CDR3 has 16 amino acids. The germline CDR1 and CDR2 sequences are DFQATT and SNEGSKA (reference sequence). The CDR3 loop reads CSATWGGASGANVLTF. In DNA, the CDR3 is TGCAGTGCTACCTGGGGGGGGGCGAGTGGGGCCAACGTCCTGACTTTC.